A single sample is the source of the 27 T cell receptor beta chains below, sequenced in a study of tumor-infiltrating lymphocytes in primary liver carcinoma. Between about 18 and 33 mg of unsorted bulk tissue served as the source from which RNA and DNA were co-extracted. TCR beta cDNA was made from roughly 450 ng total RNA with a constant-region primer. The TCR beta library was amplified through three nested multiplex PCR rounds in a modified ARM-PCR procedure. The first two PCR rounds used TRBV1-TRBV30 forward primers with a C-beta reverse primer, about 10 cycles each. MiXCR was run by TCRdb on the multiplex PCR reads, yielding one entry per CDR3 protein. The sample includes about 75,000 distinct CDR3 sequences, approximately 62% of them seen just once. Material for sequencing was tumor-adjacent normal liver tissue. The receptors stem from a man in his forties or fifties with primary liver carcinoma and hepatitis B virus infection.

This clonotype was seen a single time. One junction end disagrees with the germline gene, perhaps due to a read error. The rearrangement joins TRBV6-5 to TRBJ2-2; the D gene is possibly TRBD2 (6 bases). The CDR3 has 16 amino acids. CDR1 and CDR2 from the germline V gene are MNHEY and SVGAGI. In DNA, the CDR3 is TGTGCCAGCAGTTACTACGGACGGGAGATTACCGGGGACCTGTTTTTT. It codes for CASSYYGREITGDLFF.

This clonotype has ten or more counts. The rearrangement uses TRBV6-2 or TRBV6-3 and TRBJ2-2; a weak D match, TRBD2 (5 bases). The CDR3 spans 14 residues. V gave up 0 bases and J gave up 3 bases, with 5 bases separating them. Germline CDR1 reads MNHEY; CDR2 reads SVGEGT. CDR3 residues: CASSYSSDTGELFF. The CDR3 DNA is TGTGCCAGCAGTTACTCTAGCGACACCGGGGAGCTGTTTTTT.

This clonotype was recorded once. No conserved phenylalanine or tryptophan is present at the end of the CDR3, so a read error is the likely explanation. The DNA is left out, because the CDR3 cannot be placed on it with certainty; the CDR3 is given as TCRdb lists it. V is TRBV11-2 and J is TRBJ2-7. Germline loops: CDR1 SGHAT, CDR2 FQNNGV. The CDR3 spans 13 residues, counting both ends. CDR3 loop: CASSLAAVYEQNL.

Concerning this clonotype: A clone one base away is much larger, so this may be a read error. The rearrangement joins TRBV5-1 to TRBJ2-3, with D perhaps matching TRBD1 (7 bases). Germline V gene data show CDR1 as SGHRS and CDR2 as YFSETQ. The CDR3 loop spans 13 amino acids. The CDR3 loop reads CTSFRGGTDTQYF. In DNA form, the CDR3 reads TGCACCAGCTTCAGGGGGGGCACAGATACGCAGTATTTT.

This chain joins TRBV6-5 and TRBJ2-7, with TRBD1 as a possible D gene (5 bases). Per the germline V gene, CDR1 is MNHEY and CDR2 is SVGAGI. The length of the CDR3 is 15 residues. The V gene lost 0 bases and the J gene lost 3 bases, with 12 bases spanning the gap. CDR3 residues: CASSYSPQGGYEQYF. CDR3 in DNA: TGTGCCAGCAGTTACTCGCCCCAGGGTGGCTACGAGCAGTACTTC.

Details on this clonotype: The junction departs from germline at one end; a sequencing error may be responsible. CDR3 residues: CASNPDRTRVSYNEQFF. CDR3 sequence (DNA): TGTGCCAGCAACCCCGACCGGACTAGAGTCTCCTACAATGAGCAATTCTTC. V and J are TRBV5-6 and TRBJ2-1, with 7 bases fitting TRBD2. Germline values: CDR1 SGHDT, CDR2 YYEEEE. This CDR3 contains 17 residues.

With regard to this clonotype: A much larger clone differs by one base, so this may be a read error. The chain has TRBV28 and TRBJ2-1, with 8 bases that match TRBD1. The CDR3 spans 14 residues. Germline V lookup: CDR1 MDHEN, CDR2 SYDVKM. CDR3 DNA sequence: TGTGCCAGCAGTCAGACAGGGGTCTACATTGAGCAGTTCTTC. Translation: CASSQTGVYIEQFF.

The chain employs TRBV12-3 or TRBV12-4 and TRBJ2-2; D is possibly TRBD1 (5 bases). Trimming pared 8 bases from V and 5 bases from J, leaving 15 bases between. CDR3 length: 14 amino acids. The DNA of the CDR3 is TGTGCCAGCGGCCACCACAGGTGGACCGGGGAGCTGTTTTTT. Its translation: CASGHHRWTGELFF.

This clonotype was seen repeatedly, ten times or more. The gene calls are TRBV11-2 and TRBJ1-2; the D gene is possibly TRBD1 (5 bases). The CDR3 length is 14 residues. Germline V gene lookup returns CDR1 SGHAT and CDR2 FQNNGV. With 5 bases removed from V and 3 bases from J, the gap between germline ends came to 13 bases. This CDR3 is CASSRDWQDYGYTF. The DNA of the CDR3 is TGTGCCAGCAGCAGGGACTGGCAAGACTATGGCTACACCTTC.

This clonotype was seen a handful of times. The rearrangement links TRBV10-3 to TRBJ1-5, with D unclear. The CDR3 is 15 residues long. Deletions cut 2 bases from V and 0 bases from J, with 8 bases between. The germline V gene encodes CDR1 ENHRY and CDR2 SYGVKD. The CDR3 is CAISEEGDSNQPQHF. Written as DNA, the CDR3 is TGTGCCATCAGTGAGGAAGGAGATAGCAATCAGCCCCAGCATTTT.

This clonotype was seen more than once but under ten times. One base away lies a much larger clone, so this may be a sequencing read error. This chain connects TRBV29-1 to TRBJ2-2, with D tentatively TRBD1 or TRBD2 (5 bases each). Germline assignment: CDR1 SQVTM and CDR2 ANQGSEA. The CDR3 totals 14 residues. The CDR3 loop is CNVARGGNTGELFF. CDR3 sequence (DNA): TGCAACGTGGCCCGTGGGGGGAACACCGGGGAGCTGTTTTTT.

For this clonotype: This may stem from a read error, because a much larger clone lies one nucleotide away. This chain connects TRBV28 to TRBJ2-3; 8 bases are shared with TRBD1. This CDR3 contains 15 residues. J gave up 4 bases and V 4 bases, and 7 bases lay outside the gene matches. Germline-derived CDR1 and CDR2 are MDHEN and SYDVKM. The CDR3 bases are TGTGCCAGCAGTTCATCTCGGACAGGGTCAGATACGCAGTATTTT. Protein: CASSSSRTGSDTQYF. Variable domain in full (rest from reference TRBV28 and TRBJ2-3): DVKVTQSSRYLVKRTGEKVFLECVQDMDHENMFWYRQDPGLGLRLIYFSYDVKMKEKGDIPEGYSVSREKKERFSLILESASTNQTSMYLCASSSSRTGSDTQYFGPGTRLTVL.

J is TRBJ2-1 and V is TRBV29-1; 10 nucleotides align to TRBD2. With 6 bases clipped from V and 6 bases from J, the junction kept 5 bases outside the gene matches. The CDR3 extends over 13 amino acids. Germline CDR1 SQVTM, CDR2 ANQGSEA. The CDR3 nucleotides are TGCAGCGTGGGGACTAGCGAGTTCAATGAGCAGTTCTTC. Its translation is CSVGTSEFNEQFF.

About this clonotype: No conserved phenylalanine or tryptophan ends this CDR3, so it is likely a read error. The CDR3 DNA sequence: TGTGCCAGCAGCATAGGGGGGACTACTGAAGCTTTCGTT. This sequence encodes CASSIGGTTEAFV. The rearrangement joins TRBV6-6 to TRBJ1-1; D may be TRBD1 (6 bases). Germline CDR1 is MNHNY and CDR2 is SVGAGI (reference sequence). With 6 bases removed from V and 5 bases from J, the gap between germline ends came to 13 bases. This CDR3 spans 13 amino acids.

This clonotype was found once. A much larger clone is a single base away; this may be a read error. In nucleotides, the CDR3 is TGTGCCAGCAGTCCCTTATTCAATTTACCCCTCCACTTT. Its translation is CASSPLFNLPLHF. V is TRBV28 and J is TRBJ1-6; D is uncertain. CDR3 size: 13 residues. The V gene's germline CDR1 is MDHEN and CDR2 SYDVKM.

The chain recombines TRBV5-4 with TRBJ1-6; D not resolved. V was clipped by 2 bases and J by 14 bases, with 14 bases between them. Germline values: CDR1 SGHNT, CDR2 YYREEE (reference sequence). This CDR3 has 13 residues. Here the CDR3 reads CASSLEPEGALHF. CDR3 bases: TGTGCCAGCAGCTTAGAGCCAGAGGGAGCCCTCCACTTT.

A note on this clonotype: At one end, the junction sequence differs from germline, possibly due to a read error. The CDR3 protein is CASSVESGISGERHF. CDR3 coding DNA: TGTGCCAGCAGCGTAGAGTCCGGGATCTCTGGCGAGCGGCACTTC. The chain joins TRBV11-2 to TRBJ2-7, with D perhaps TRBD2 (5 bases). This CDR3 has 15 amino acids. CDR1 and CDR2 from the germline V gene are SGHAT and FQNNGV. The full variable domain, with the rest looked up from reference TRBV11-2 and TRBJ2-7, is EAGVAQSPRYKIIEKRQSVAFWCNPISGHATLYWYQQILGQGPKLLIQFQNNGVVDDSQLPKDRFSAERLKGVDSTLKIQPAKLEDSAVYLCASSVESGISGERHFGPGTRLTVT.

This clonotype was observed many times. The rearrangement joins TRBV10-2 to TRBJ1-2; D is possibly TRBD1 (6 bases). The germline gives CDR1 WSHSY, CDR2 SAAADI. The CDR3 extends over 12 amino acids. Trimming removed 2 bases at V and 8 bases at J, with 9 bases between. The CDR3 sequence: CASSEVQGGYTF. CDR3 bases: TGCGCCAGCAGTGAGGTCCAGGGGGGCTACACCTTC.

Notes on this clonotype: Sequence at one end of the junction differs from germline and may be a read error. V gene TRBV6-2 or TRBV6-3 combines with J gene TRBJ1-5, with TRBD1 as a possible D gene (5 bases). In germline, CDR1 is MNHEY, CDR2 SVGEGT. The CDR3 sequence is 15 residues long. As DNA, the CDR3 is TGTCCCAGCAGTTTGGACAATTATAGTAATCAGCCCCAGCATTTT. Translating gives CPSSLDNYSNQPQHF.

To note about this clonotype: Without the conserved terminal phenylalanine or tryptophan, this CDR3 likely stems from a read error. The DNA is left out, because the CDR3 cannot be placed on it with certainty; the CDR3 is given as TCRdb lists it. The rearrangement joins TRBV7-9 to TRBJ1-2. Germline CDR1 reads SEHNR; CDR2 reads FQNEAQ (reference sequence). The CDR3 is 13 residues long, ends included. This CDR3 is CASSLRPMGGYTL.

The sample holds a few counts of this clonotype. This chain joins TRBV13 and TRBJ2-7; TRBD2 might be the D (5 bases). Looked up from germline, CDR1 is PRHDT and CDR2 is FYEKMQ (reference sequence). V lost 2 bases to trimming and J lost 4 bases, with 9 bases between them. The CDR3 consists of 13 residues. CDR3 nucleotides: TGTGCCAGCAGCTTAACTAGTCAATACGAGCAGTACTTC. Translating gives CASSLTSQYEQYF.

Concerning this clonotype itself: One end of the junction varies from germline; a read error may be responsible. The rearrangement uses TRBV4-2 and TRBJ2-7, with 7 bases fitting TRBD2. This CDR3 is 16 amino acids long. The germline V gene has CDR1 LGHNA and CDR2 YNFKEQ. CDR3 loop: CASSKAASGVSYEQYF. CDR3 coding DNA: TGTGCTAGCAGCAAAGCGGCTAGCGGTGTTTCCTACGAGCAGTACTTC.

As regards this clonotype: Its ends do not fully match the called genes, so a read error is possible. The rearrangement uses TRBV4-2 and TRBJ2-7; 9 bases map to TRBD2. Germline V gives CDR1 LGHNA, CDR2 YNFKEQ. The CDR3 loop spans 16 amino acids. For the CDR3, the DNA is TGCGCCATTAGCCAAGCGGCTAGCGGGGCTTCCTACGAGCAGTACTTC. Amino acid sequence: CAISQAASGASYEQYF.

This chain joins TRBV4-1 and TRBJ2-2; D is undetermined. This CDR3 comprises 14 residues. V was trimmed by 1 base and J by 4 bases, leaving 7 bases between them. Germline V gives CDR1 MGHRA, CDR2 YSYEKL. This CDR3 is CASSQVAITGELFF. The DNA of the CDR3 is TGCGCCAGCAGCCAAGTCGCCATCACCGGGGAGCTGTTTTTT.

The chain has TRBV10-3 and TRBJ2-6; maybe TRBD2 (6 bases). The CDR3 runs 14 residues. The germline gives CDR1 ENHRY, CDR2 SYGVKD. V was shortened by 10 bases and J by 4 bases, with 14 bases between the two germline ends. This CDR3 is CATARDPGANVLTF. The DNA for the CDR3 is TGTGCCACGGCGCGGGATCCCGGGGCCAACGTCCTGACTTTC.

Comment on this clonotype: This may be a read error: a much more frequent sequence differs by one nucleotide. No conserved phenylalanine or tryptophan is present at the end of the CDR3, so a read error is the likely explanation. V usage is TRBV4-3 and J usage is TRBJ2-1; tentative D call: TRBD1 (7 bases). V dropped 0 bases and J dropped 4 bases, with 13 bases sitting between them. The germline gives CDR1 LGHNA, CDR2 YSLEER. CDR3 size: 16 residues. The CDR3 DNA reads as TGCGCCAGCAGCCAAGAAACCAGGGGGAGGTACAATGAGCAGTTCTTA. Protein product: CASSQETRGRYNEQFL.

This chain links TRBV29-1 with TRBJ2-2; TRBD1 might be the D (6 bases). This CDR3 has 12 amino acids. CDR1 and CDR2 from the germline V gene are SQVTM and ANQGSEA. CDR3 bases: TGCAGAGGTACCCAGGGGTCCGGGGAGCTGTTTTTT. Amino acids: CRGTQGSGELFF.